The clone carrying this T cell receptor beta chain was recorded only once. The CDR3 runs to 13 residues. V trimming: 6 bases; J trimming: 5 bases; junction bases outside the gene matches: 7. This entry belongs to a study of control samples from healthy donors and cancer patients. Measured with immunoSEQ multiplex PCR; TCRdb has only the in-frame clones, and not every one. This table has just under 150,000 clones, 91% appearing once. Sample: blood. This sequence joins TRBV12-3 or TRBV12-4 and TRBJ2-7; 7 positions agree with TRBD1. The TCR was taken from a man aged 25 to 40 in good health. In nucleotides, the CDR3 is TGTGCCAGCAGCCCCAGGGGGAACCACGAGCAGTACTTC. Residues: CASSPRGNHEQYF.